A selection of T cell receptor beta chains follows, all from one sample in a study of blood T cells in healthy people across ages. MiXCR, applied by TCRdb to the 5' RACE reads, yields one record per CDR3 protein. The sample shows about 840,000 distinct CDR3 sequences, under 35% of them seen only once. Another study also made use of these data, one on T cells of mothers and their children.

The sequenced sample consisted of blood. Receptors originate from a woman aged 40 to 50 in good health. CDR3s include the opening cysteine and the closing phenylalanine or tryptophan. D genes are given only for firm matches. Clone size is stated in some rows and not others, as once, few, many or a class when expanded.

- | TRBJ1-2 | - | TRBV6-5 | TGTGCCAGGGTATCATACGGCTACACCTTC | CARVSYGYTF
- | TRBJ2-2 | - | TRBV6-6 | TGTGCCAGCGGGGGGTCCAGCGGGGAGCTGTTTTTT | CASGGSSGELFF
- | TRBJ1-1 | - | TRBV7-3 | TGTGCCAGCAGCTTATCCCCATCGGACACTGAAGCTTTCTTT | CASSLSPSDTEAFF
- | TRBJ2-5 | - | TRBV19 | TGTGCCAGTAGTCCGATCTTGGAAGAGACCCAGTACTTC | CASSPILEETQYF
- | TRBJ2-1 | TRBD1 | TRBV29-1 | TGCAGCTCCGGGACAGGGGGCTACAATGAGCAGTTCTTC | CSSGTGGYNEQFF
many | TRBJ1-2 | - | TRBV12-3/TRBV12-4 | TGTGCCAGCAGTTCCCAGGGGCAGGGCTACACCTTC | CASSSQGQGYTF
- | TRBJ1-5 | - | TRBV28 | TGTGCCAGCAGTTCGGGACACCGAGGAGCTGGCAATCAGCCCCAGCATTTT | CASSSGHRGAGNQPQHF
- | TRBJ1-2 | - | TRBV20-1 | TGCAGTGCGCGAGGGACACAAAACTATGGCTACACCTTC | CSARGTQNYGYTF
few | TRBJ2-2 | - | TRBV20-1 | TGCAGTGCTAGACCCTCCGGGACCCTGGGCGGGGAGCTGTTTTTT | CSARPSGTLGGELFF
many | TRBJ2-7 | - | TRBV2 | TGTGCCAGCAGCCATCCATCCTCCTACGAGCAGTACTTC | CASSHPSSYEQYF
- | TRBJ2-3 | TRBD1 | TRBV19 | TGTGCCAGTAGTATGGGACAGGGGACAGATACGCAGTATTTT | CASSMGQGTDTQYF
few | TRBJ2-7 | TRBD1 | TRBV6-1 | TGTGCCAGCAGCGGGGACAGCGAGCAGTACTTC | CASSGDSEQYF
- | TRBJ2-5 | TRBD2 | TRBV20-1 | TGCAGTGCTAGAGATATTTGGGGAGCGGGGGTGTACCAAGAGACCCAGTACTTC | CSARDIWGAGVYQETQYF
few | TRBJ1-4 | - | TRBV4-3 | TGCGCCAGCAGCCAACCCGTGCTCGGGCGACGGTCAACTAATGAAAAACTGTTTTTT | CASSQPVLGRRSTNEKLFF
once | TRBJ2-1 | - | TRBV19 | TGTGCCACCGGGGGCCGGGGGACTGAGCAGTTCTTC | CATGGRGTEQFF
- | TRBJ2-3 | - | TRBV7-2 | TGTGCCAGCAGTCGGCCCCGGGGTGGCACAGATACGCAGTATTTT | CASSRPRGGTDTQYF
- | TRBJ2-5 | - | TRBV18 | TGTGCCAGCTCACCACCGACTCGGCCCTTGACCCAGTACTTC | CASSPPTRPLTQYF
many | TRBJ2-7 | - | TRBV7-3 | TGTGCCAGCAGCCAGGGAGGGACAGGCAACTACGAGCAGTACTTC | CASSQGGTGNYEQYF
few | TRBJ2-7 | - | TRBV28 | TGTGCCAGCAGTTTCGTGGGAAAGGCCTACGAGCAGTACTTC | CASSFVGKAYEQYF
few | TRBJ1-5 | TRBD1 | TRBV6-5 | TGTGCCAGCAGCGGACAGGACAATCAGCCCCAGCATTTT | CASSGQDNQPQHF
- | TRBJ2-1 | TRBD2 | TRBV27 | TGTGCCAGCAGTTTCCCCTCCGGGACTAGCGGCAATGAGCAGTTCTTC | CASSFPSGTSGNEQFF
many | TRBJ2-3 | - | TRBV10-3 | TGTGCCATCACCATCACGGAAGACCCCAAGATATCAACTAGCACAGATACGCAGTATTTT | CAITITEDPKISTSTDTQYF
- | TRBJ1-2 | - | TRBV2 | TGTGCCAGTCAGGACAGTAACTATGGCTACACCTTC | CASQDSNYGYTF
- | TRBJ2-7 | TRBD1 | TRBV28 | TGTGCCAGCAGTCAAGGGGGCCCCAGGTCCTACGAGCAGTACTTC | CASSQGGPRSYEQYF
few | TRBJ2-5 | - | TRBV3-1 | TGTGCCAGCAGCCAAGAACAGGGTACACTTACAGACCAAGAGACCCAGTACTTC | CASSQEQGTLTDQETQYF
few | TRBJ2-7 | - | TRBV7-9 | TGTGCCAGCAGCTTCCTAGGGAGCTCCTACGGGCAGTACTTC | CASSFLGSSYGQYF
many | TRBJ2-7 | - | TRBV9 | TGTGCCAGCAGCGTGCGCACAGGGAGCTACGAGCAGTACTTC | CASSVRTGSYEQYF
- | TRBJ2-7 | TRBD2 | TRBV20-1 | TGCAGTGCTAGACTAGCGGGGGGCCTAACCAACTACGAGCAGTACTTC | CSARLAGGLTNYEQYF
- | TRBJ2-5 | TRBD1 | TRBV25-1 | TGTGCCAGCAGGGGGACAGGGCGTAGCTACGAGACCCAGTACTTC | CASRGTGRSYETQYF
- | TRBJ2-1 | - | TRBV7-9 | TGTGCCAGCAGCACGGTCGGAACATATCCAGACGAGCAGTTCTTC | CASSTVGTYPDEQFF
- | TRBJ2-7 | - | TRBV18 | TGTGCCAGCTCACCACTTATCGGGGCAGGTCAAGGCGAGCAGTACTTC | CASSPLIGAGQGEQYF
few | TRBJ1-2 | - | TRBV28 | TGTGCCACATCCCCACCGGTTCTCTATGGCTACACCTTC | CATSPPVLYGYTF